What follows are 27 T cell receptor beta chains derived from one specimen sequenced in a study of response to subunit inactivated influenza vaccine (dated by TCRdb to 2017 to 2018). The receptor library was made with RT-PCR. The instrument given in TCRdb is Illumina HiSeq 2500. TCRdb ran its own pipeline on the public reads, namely fastp trimming at Q25 and MiXCR clone calling, and kept in-frame beta chains. Entries are consolidated by CDR3 protein sequence, retaining the most common genes and DNA. In all, the sample holds more than 700,000 distinct CDR3 sequences, and over 20% of those were seen once. The ten largest clonotypes hold 10% of the sample. The material was PBMCs from blood, obtained 4 to 6 days after vaccination. The receptors originated from a man between 50 and 59 years old who received an inactivated influenza vaccine. Donor details come from another sample of the same person, matched by shared clones.

In its sample, this clonotype was seen a few times. The junction does not match germline at one end; this may be a read error. CDR3 loop: CASSFGTGVNVLTF. In nucleotides, the CDR3 is TGTGCCAGCAGTTTCGGGACAGGGGTCAACGTCCTGACTTTC. The chain uses TRBV28 and TRBJ2-6; TRBD1 matches at 10 bases. The CDR3 spans 14 residues. Germline CDR1 reads MDHEN; CDR2 reads SYDVKM. Full variable domain (outside the CDR3, taken from reference TRBV28 and TRBJ2-6): DVKVTQSSRYLVKRTGEKVFLECVQDMDHENMFWYRQDPGLGLRLIYFSYDVKMKEKGDIPEGYSVSREKKERFSLILESASTNQTSMYLCASSFGTGVNVLTFGAGSRLTVL.

The gene calls are TRBV28 and TRBJ2-5; TRBD1 is a possible D gene (5 bases). The germline V gene encodes CDR1 MDHEN and CDR2 SYDVKM. The CDR3 runs 13 residues. The V end was cut by 4 bases, the J end by 3 bases, with 9 bases between. Here the CDR3 reads CASSSREKETQYF. The CDR3 DNA sequence: TGTGCCAGCAGTTCCAGGGAAAAAGAGACCCAGTACTTC.

The rearrangement links TRBV7-9 to TRBJ1-5; D ambiguous. Germline CDR1 SEHNR, CDR2 FQNEAQ (reference sequence). This CDR3 has 14 residues. The V gene lost 6 bases and the J gene lost 3 bases, with 12 bases spanning the gap. CDR3 bases: TGTGCCAGCAGTCTGGCACCATCCAATCAGCCCCAGCATTTT. This encodes CASSLAPSNQPQHF. Looking up the rest from reference TRBV7-9 and TRBJ1-5 gives the full variable domain: DTGVSQNPRHKITKRGQNVTFRCDPISEHNRLYWYRQTLGQGPEFLTYFQNEAQLEKSRLLSDRFSAERPKGSFSTLEIQRTEQGDSAMYLCASSLAPSNQPQHFGDGTRLSIL.

The rearrangement links TRBV6-1 to TRBJ1-1; tentatively, D is TRBD1 (5 bases). Deletions cut 0 bases from V and 5 bases from J, with 13 bases between. Germline V gene lookup returns CDR1 MNHNS and CDR2 SASEGT. The CDR3 consists of 15 residues. CDR3 in amino acids: CASSEARLGGTEAFF. DNA for the CDR3: TGTGCCAGCAGTGAAGCGCGATTGGGGGGGACTGAAGCTTTCTTT.

This clonotype has a single count. The chain is built from TRBV20-1 and TRBJ2-3, with 9 bases that match TRBD2. The CDR3 is 16 residues long. Losses at the gene ends were 4 bases for V and 0 bases for J; bases not matched to a gene: 8. From germline, CDR1 is DFQATT and CDR2 SNEGSKA (reference sequence). This chain's CDR3 is CSANSGGHISTDTQYF. The CDR3 DNA follows: TGCAGTGCTAACAGCGGGGGGCACATCAGCACAGATACGCAGTATTTT.

This clonotype was counted only a few times. The gene calls are TRBV2 and TRBJ2-1, with TRBD1 identical over 8 bases. CDR3 length: 13 amino acids. From germline, CDR1 is SNHLY and CDR2 FYNNEI. V trimming: 8 bases; J trimming: 7 bases; junction bases outside the gene matches: 7. The CDR3 DNA reads as TGTGCCAGCGTCCAGGGGGCCGGAAATGAGCAGTTCTTC. Amino acids: CASVQGAGNEQFF.

A few counts support this clonotype. The gene calls are TRBV6-5 and TRBJ2-2; D is undetermined. Germline CDR1 and CDR2: MNHEY and SVGAGI. The CDR3 consists of 15 residues. V was trimmed by 2 bases and J by 1 base, leaving 8 bases between them. The CDR3 spells CASSYGKQNTGELFF. In nucleotides, the CDR3 is TGTGCCAGCAGTTACGGCAAGCAGAACACCGGGGAGCTGTTTTTT.

This clonotype was counted at least ten times. The rearrangement joins TRBV12-3 or TRBV12-4 to TRBJ2-7; 10 bases fit TRBD2. The V and J ends lost 6 bases and 8 bases, in that order; junction bases with no gene match: 7. This CDR3 region has 13 residues. DNA of the CDR3: TGTGCCAGCAGCCTCCTAGCGGGGGCCAAGCAGTACTTC. Its translation is CASSLLAGAKQYF.

This clonotype has only a few counts. The rearrangement joins TRBV29-1 to TRBJ2-1; TRBD1 or TRBD2 may be the D gene (5 bases each). This CDR3 comprises 12 residues. The germline gives CDR1 SQVTM, CDR2 ANQGSEA. V lost 4 bases, J lost 9 bases, and 13 bases lay in between. CDR3 nucleotide sequence: TGCAGCGTTGGCCAATTTGGGGGTGAGCAGTTCTTC. Translated: CSVGQFGGEQFF.

The V gene is TRBV7-2, the J gene TRBJ2-2, with 7 bases aligning to TRBD2. Germline V CDR1 and CDR2: SGHTA, FQGNSA. The trim removed 1 base at V and 4 bases at J, leaving 3 bases unmatched. The CDR3 runs to 15 residues. This chain's CDR3 is CASSLVAGVTGELFF. DNA of the CDR3: TGTGCCAGCAGCTTAGTTGCGGGAGTCACCGGGGAGCTGTTTTTT. Full variable domain (remainder filled in from reference TRBV7-2 and TRBJ2-2): GAGVSQSPSNKVTEKGKDVELRCDPISGHTALYWYRQSLGQGLEFLIYFQGNSAPDKSGLPSDRFSAERTGGSVSTLTIQRTQQEDSAVYLCASSLVAGVTGELFFGEGSRLTVL.

V is TRBV30 and J is TRBJ2-7; TRBD2 agrees at 10 bases. Germline assignment: CDR1 GTSNPN and CDR2 SVGIG (reference sequence). V shed 1 base and J 2 bases; nucleotides not matched to a gene: 5. The CDR3 contains 15 residues. CDR3 protein: CAWSAASGGAYEQYF. Written as DNA, the CDR3 is TGTGCCTGGAGTGCCGCTAGCGGGGGAGCCTACGAGCAGTACTTC.

This clonotype has a handful of counts. The rearrangement joins TRBV9 to TRBJ2-3; possibly TRBD1 for D (5 bases). The CDR3 contains 15 residues. V was shortened by 0 bases and J by 2 bases, with 10 bases between the two germline ends. Germline-derived CDR1 and CDR2 are SGDLS and YYNGEE. CDR3 residues: CASSVGPRDTDTQYF. CDR3 nucleotides: TGTGCCAGCAGCGTAGGGCCCAGGGACACAGATACGCAGTATTTT.

The V call is TRBV20-1, the J call TRBJ2-2; D gene ambiguous. The germline V and J ends were trimmed by 2 bases and 4 bases, with 5 bases remaining between them. This CDR3 has 12 amino acids. Looked up from germline, CDR1 is DFQATT and CDR2 is SNEGSKA (reference sequence). CDR3 DNA: TGCAGTGCTAGACACTTCACCGGGGAGCTGTTTTTT. Translating gives CSARHFTGELFF.

This clonotype was recorded at least ten times. The chain recombines TRBV12-3 or TRBV12-4 with TRBJ2-1, with unresolved D. The length of the CDR3 is 12 residues. V lost 7 bases to trimming and J lost 5 bases, with 9 bases between them. The CDR3 loop reads CASTKHDNEQFF. The CDR3 nucleotides read TGTGCCAGCACCAAACACGACAATGAGCAGTTCTTC.

This chain links TRBV12-3 or TRBV12-4 with TRBJ2-1; 7 nucleotides align to TRBD2. The length of the CDR3 is 14 residues. Unmatched junction bases numbered 10, after V lost 6 bases and J lost 8 bases. CDR3 bases: TGTGCCAGCAGCGCGTGGACTAGTGGCGATGAGCAGTTCTTC. It codes for CASSAWTSGDEQFF.

Many counts were recorded for this clonotype. The chain carries TRBV28 and TRBJ2-3; 12 nucleotides match TRBD2. This CDR3 comprises 16 residues. Germline V gives CDR1 MDHEN, CDR2 SYDVKM. V was pared by 5 bases and J by 0 bases, with 3 bases of the junction left unmatched. The CDR3 DNA reads TGTGCCAGCAGTCACCTAGCGGGGGGGAGCACAGATACGCAGTATTTT. It translates to CASSHLAGGSTDTQYF.

A few counts support this clonotype. This chain uses TRBV20-1 with TRBJ1-2; 7 bases line up with TRBD1. J was trimmed by 8 bases and V by 2 bases; bases with no gene match: 11. CDR1 and CDR2 from the germline V gene are DFQATT and SNEGSKA (reference sequence). The CDR3 is made up of 14 amino acids. The CDR3 sequence is CSARYGTAIYGYTF. The CDR3 DNA is TGCAGTGCTAGATATGGGACAGCTATTTACGGCTACACCTTC.

CDR3 in amino acids: CASSVLGQSTSGNTIYF. The DNA of the CDR3 is TGTGCCAGCAGTGTCCTTGGGCAGTCAACCTCTGGAAACACCATATATTTT. The V gene is TRBV6-1, the J gene TRBJ1-3; no reliable D call. The V and J ends lost 4 bases and 0 bases respectively, with 16 bases between them. From germline, CDR1 is MNHNS and CDR2 SASEGT. The CDR3 extends over 17 amino acids.

The CDR3 region has the DNA TGCAGTGCTAGTCCTAGCGGGGTTACAGATACGCAGTATTTT. It specifies CSASPSGVTDTQYF. The V gene is TRBV20-1, the J gene TRBJ2-3, with 9 bases fitting TRBD2. V dropped 3 bases and J dropped 3; count of bases not matched to a gene: 4. The CDR3 length is 14 residues. Germline CDR1 and CDR2: DFQATT and SNEGSKA (reference sequence).

V gene TRBV14 combines with J gene TRBJ2-2; D unresolved. The germline gives CDR1 SGHDN, CDR2 FVKESK. This CDR3 has 15 amino acids. V gave up 3 bases and J gave up 1 base, with 9 bases separating them. The CDR3 bases are TGTGCCAGCAGCCAGACCATCAGGAACACCGGGGAGCTGTTTTTT. It codes for CASSQTIRNTGELFF.

This clonotype has only a few counts. V usage is TRBV4-1 and J usage is TRBJ2-2; a possible D gene is TRBD2 (6 bases). V was pared by 4 bases and J by 3 bases, with 15 bases between. The CDR3 loop spans 16 amino acids. Germline CDR1 and CDR2: MGHRA and YSYEKL. CDR3 bases: TGCGCCAGCAGCCGGCCCGGGAGAGTGGACACCGGGGAGCTGTTTTTT. It yields the protein CASSRPGRVDTGELFF.

This clonotype has ten or more counts. The chain couples TRBV27 to TRBJ2-2; D unclear. This CDR3 has 12 residues. From germline, CDR1 is MNHEY and CDR2 SMNVEV (reference sequence). V gave up 3 bases and J gave up 7 bases, with 6 bases separating them. The CDR3 DNA reads TGTGCCAGCAGTTTGGGTAACGGGGAGCTGTTTTTT. This sequence encodes CASSLGNGELFF.

J is TRBJ2-3 and V is TRBV4-1; D possibly corresponds to TRBD2 (6 bases). The V end was cut by 1 base, the J end by 4 bases, with 9 bases between. This CDR3 comprises 14 residues. The germline gives CDR1 MGHRA, CDR2 YSYEKL. The CDR3 DNA reads as TGCGCCAGCAGCCAAGCCTCTAGCGCAGATACGCAGTATTTT. It codes for CASSQASSADTQYF.

This clonotype occurred many times. The chain recombines TRBV28 with TRBJ2-1; TRBD2 might be the D (6 bases). Trimming shortened V by 6 bases and J by 12 bases, and 15 bases separated the two germline ends. CDR3 length: 12 amino acids. Germline-derived CDR1 and CDR2 are MDHEN and SYDVKM. The CDR3 nucleotides read TGTGCCAGCAGCCCGGGGGAGTTGAGGCAGTTCTTC. Translation gives CASSPGELRQFF.

This clonotype showed up just a few times. This chain joins TRBV25-1 and TRBJ2-7, with D possibly TRBD1 on 6 matching bases. V gave up 5 bases and J gave up 6 bases, with 17 bases separating them. Germline V gives CDR1 MGHDK, CDR2 SYGVNS. This CDR3 spans 14 amino acids. The CDR3 sequence: CASSRPGTRTEQYF. The CDR3 nucleotides read TGTGCCAGCAGTAGACCCGGGACAAGGACCGAGCAGTACTTC.

This clonotype was counted a few times. The CDR3 loop reads CASSLTGTALQETQYF. CDR3 in DNA: TGTGCCAGCAGTTTGACCGGGACAGCGCTCCAAGAGACCCAGTACTTC. The chain has TRBV28 and TRBJ2-5; 7 positions agree with TRBD1. The CDR3 runs 16 residues. Germline V CDR1 and CDR2: MDHEN, SYDVKM. With 3 bases clipped from V and 1 base from J, the junction kept 8 bases outside the gene matches.

This clonotype was found a few times. The J gene is TRBJ2-7, the V gene TRBV5-1; 8 bases line up with TRBD2. J was trimmed by 2 bases and V by 0 bases; bases with no gene match: 7. Germline CDR1 is SGHRS and CDR2 is YFSETQ. The CDR3 has 16 amino acids. The CDR3 is CASSLAVGSGTYEQYF. CDR3 coding DNA: TGCGCCAGCAGCTTGGCCGTAGGTAGCGGGACCTACGAGCAGTACTTC.